One and the same sample provided the 20 T cell receptor beta chains below, sequenced in a study of tumor and adjacent non-tumor tissue in lung cancer. This sample's RNA came from whole unsorted tissue. Distant lung tissue was collected more than 3 cm away from the tumor edge. TCRbeta libraries were built with three rounds of nested PCR, modified from ARM-PCR. TCRdb re-called the multiplex PCR reads with MiXCR, one entry per CDR3 protein. The sample consists of about 77,000 distinct CDR3 sequences, just over 75% of them appearing once. The sequenced sample was distant non-tumor lung tissue. These receptors all come from an older man with non-small cell lung cancer.

For this clonotype: One end of the junction does not line up with germline, which may come from a read error. CDR3 in DNA: TGTGCCAACAGCTCAGTGGGCACAGGGGTGGCCGGGGAGCTGTATTTT. Translation: CANSSVGTGVAGELYF. The chain recombines TRBV11-2 with TRBJ2-2; TRBD1 agrees at 7 bases. The CDR3 extends over 16 amino acids. Germline V gene data show CDR1 as SGHAT and CDR2 as FQNNGV.

Of note for this clonotype: The junction departs from the called germline gene at one end, perhaps through a read error. This rearrangement joins TRBV29-1 to TRBJ1-2; D unresolved. Germline V gives CDR1 SQVTM, CDR2 ANQGSEA. CDR3 length: 16 residues. The CDR3 nucleotides read TGCTGCGTTGTCCACTATCAATCCTCGGGAGAAGATGGCCACACCTTC. This gives the protein CCVVHYQSSGEDGHTF.

V gene TRBV11-2 combines with J gene TRBJ1-1, with D hard to call. Trimming stripped 5 bases from V and 4 bases from J, with 17 bases between. CDR1 is SGHAT and CDR2 is FQNNGV in the germline V gene. The CDR3 loop spans 15 amino acids. The CDR3: CASSPLNAEGTEAFF. In DNA, the CDR3 is TGTGCCAGCAGCCCCCTCAACGCTGAGGGCACTGAAGCTTTCTTT.

The sample holds one count of this clonotype. This CDR3 fails to terminate in the conserved phenylalanine or tryptophan, so it likely reflects a read error. V gene TRBV29-1 combines with J gene TRBJ1-2; D is unresolved. Trimming left V 4 bases short and J 6 bases short, with 24 bases between. The V gene's germline CDR1 is SQVTM and CDR2 ANQGSEA. CDR3 length: 16 residues. Written as DNA, the CDR3 is TGCAGCGTTGTCCCCTATCAATTCTCGAGAGAAGATGGCTACACCTAC. This sequence encodes CSVVPYQFSREDGYTY.

This clonotype has just a few counts. This chain uses TRBV29-1 with TRBJ2-1; D not certain. Deletions cut 4 bases from V and 0 bases from J, with 13 bases between. In germline, CDR1 is SQVTM, CDR2 ANQGSEA. The CDR3 contains 15 residues. CDR3 DNA sequence: TGCAGCGTTGGATCGAGGCGAAACTCCTACAATGAGCAGTTCTTC. Amino acid sequence: CSVGSRRNSYNEQFF.

Regarding this clonotype: Germline and junction disagree at one end, which may indicate a read error. V is TRBV20-1 and J is TRBJ2-3; 8 bases agree with TRBD1. The CDR3 length is 16 residues. Germline V gene sequence: CDR1 DFQATT, CDR2 SNEGSKA (reference sequence). The CDR3 sequence: CSARILPGDGTGTQYF. DNA for the CDR3: TGCAGTGCTAGGATTCTTCCCGGGGATGGGACAGGTACGCAGTATTTT.

Note on this clonotype: At one of its ends the junction is not consistent with the germline gene, which may arise from a read error. This chain links TRBV12-3 or TRBV12-4 with TRBJ2-5; 7 nucleotides align to TRBD2. This CDR3 has 15 residues. CDR3 loop: CASSGLVGVVETQDF. The CDR3 region has the DNA TGTGCCAGTAGCGGGCTAGTGGGAGTGGTGGAGACCCAGGACTTC.

Concerning this clonotype itself: The conserved phenylalanine or tryptophan is not found at the CDR3 terminus, so this likely reflects a read error. The chain carries TRBV29-1 and TRBJ2-7, with unresolved D. The CDR3 loop spans 11 amino acids. Germline CDR1 and CDR2: SQVTM and ANQGSEA. Here the CDR3 reads CSLESPREQYL. The DNA for the CDR3 is TGCAGCCTTGAGTCGCCGCGCGAGCAGTACTTA.

In regard to this clonotype: One base away lies a much larger clone, so this may be a sequencing read error. This rearrangement joins TRBV11-3 to TRBJ1-1, with a tentative D call TRBD1 (5 bases). CDR3 length: 15 residues. Trimming removed 3 bases at V and 8 bases at J, with 19 bases between. CDR1 SGHNT and CDR2 YENEEA come from the germline V gene. CDR3: CASSFSTGGSKEAFF. Here the CDR3 DNA reads TGTGCCAGCAGCTTCTCTACCGGGGGGAGCAAAGAAGCTTTCTTT.

As for this clonotype: Germline is not matched at one junction end, which may reflect a read error. The chain joins TRBV7-9 to TRBJ2-1, with TRBD1 matching over 7 bases. CDR1 SEHNR and CDR2 FQNEAQ come from the germline V gene (reference sequence). The CDR3 covers 17 residues. The CDR3 protein is CASSPNRGPPSYSEQFF. CDR3 DNA: TGTGCCAGCAGCCCCAACAGGGGCCCCCCATCCTACAGTGAGCAGTTCTTC.

A note on this clonotype: At one boundary the junction diverges from the germline segment, which might be a read error. V gene TRBV6-2 or TRBV6-3 combines with J gene TRBJ2-7; D is unclear. Germline values: CDR1 MNHEY, CDR2 SVGEGT. This CDR3 region has 13 residues. CDR3 amino acids: CVSSYWESYEQYF. The CDR3 bases are TGTGTCAGCAGTTACTGGGAATCCTACGAACAGTACTTC.

Many counts were recorded for this clonotype. The chain uses TRBV24-1 and TRBJ2-2; D call uncertain. Germline CDR1 is KGHDR and CDR2 is SFDVKD. The CDR3 runs to 13 residues. V was clipped by 5 bases and J by 4 bases, with 7 bases between them. CDR3 sequence reads: CATSGQITGELFF. In nucleotides, the CDR3 is TGTGCCACCAGTGGGCAAATCACCGGGGAGCTGTTTTTT.

About this clonotype: A junction boundary mismatches the germline segment, possibly from a read error. This rearrangement joins TRBV6-6 to TRBJ1-5; D is possibly TRBD1 (6 bases). Germline V gene data show CDR1 as MNHNY and CDR2 as SVGAGI (reference sequence). The CDR3 loop spans 17 amino acids. DNA of the CDR3: TGTGCCAGTAGTTACTCGATGGGGGACAATAGCAATCAGTCCCAGCATTTT. It encodes CASSYSMGDNSNQSQHF.

This clonotype was detected once. It may be a read error: a sequence one base away is much more abundant. V gene TRBV29-1 combines with J gene TRBJ2-7; no clear D. This CDR3 contains 13 residues. In germline, CDR1 is SQVTM, CDR2 ANQGSEA. The CDR3 nucleotides read TGCAGCGTAGGTGGCCGGTCCTCCTACAAGCAGTACTTC. Translated, it gives CSVGGRSSYKQYF.

This clonotype has more than one count but fewer than ten. With a much larger clone just one base away, this may be a read error. It is unclear where the CDR3 begins or ends on the DNA, so no DNA is shown, and the CDR3 is as TCRdb lists it. The chain couples TRBV6-2 or TRBV6-3 to TRBJ2-6; the DNA was not used to check the table's D call, TRBD1. Termini included, the CDR3 measures 15 amino acids. Looked up from germline, CDR1 is MNHEY and CDR2 is SVGEGT. Here the CDR3 reads CASSYWGSGANVLSF.

V gene TRBV10-3 combines with J gene TRBJ1-6, with TRBD1 as a possible D gene (5 bases). Germline V gene sequence: CDR1 ENHRY, CDR2 SYGVKD. V shed 9 bases and J shed 6 bases, with 15 bases lying between them. The CDR3 sequence is 14 residues long. CDR3 sequence: CAINREGPNSPLHF. As DNA, the CDR3 is TGTGCCATTAATAGAGAGGGACCTAATTCACCCCTCCACTTT.

The rearrangement links TRBV7-9 to TRBJ2-7; 11 bases line up with TRBD2. This CDR3 contains 15 residues. Germline CDR1 reads SEHNR; CDR2 reads FQNEAQ (reference sequence). V trimming: 7 bases; J trimming: 6 bases; junction bases outside the gene matches: 11. CDR3 coding DNA: TGTGCCAGCAACTTCGAACTAGCGGGGGTATTCGAGCAGTACTTC. Translated, it gives CASNFELAGVFEQYF. The whole variable domain, filled in from reference TRBV7-9 and TRBJ2-7, reads DTGVSQNPRHKITKRGQNVTFRCDPISEHNRLYWYRQTLGQGPEFLTYFQNEAQLEKSRLLSDRFSAERPKGSFSTLEIQRTEQGDSAMYLCASNFELAGVFEQYFGPGTRLTVT.

This clonotype turned up a few times. V gene TRBV2 combines with J gene TRBJ1-5; D unresolved. Trimming pared 8 bases from V and 2 bases from J, leaving 28 bases between. The CDR3 runs 19 residues. Germline-derived CDR1 and CDR2 are SNHLY and FYNNEI. This CDR3 is CASAPSSREGGNRNQPQHF. The CDR3 DNA reads as TGTGCCAGCGCCCCATCCTCACGGGAGGGAGGAAATCGCAATCAGCCCCAGCATTTT. The entire variable domain, with the rest obtained from reference TRBV2 and TRBJ1-5, is as follows: EPEVTQTPSHQVTQMGQEVILRCVPISNHLYFYWYRQILGQKVEFLVSFYNNEISEKSEIFDDQFSVERPDGSNFTLKIRSTKLEDSAMYFCASAPSSREGGNRNQPQHFGDGTRLSIL.

The chain is built from TRBV11-3 and TRBJ1-2, with D unclear. CDR1 is SGHNT, CDR2 YENEEA, per germline. The CDR3 runs 15 residues. CDR3 coding DNA: TGTGGCAGAAGCTTAGAACACGGACTGACCTATGGCTACACCTTC. This sequence encodes CGRSLEHGLTYGYTF.

This rearrangement joins TRBV4-3 to TRBJ2-7, with 9 bases identical to TRBD2. Germline CDR1 is LGHNA and CDR2 is YSLEER. This CDR3 has 15 amino acids. J gave up 10 bases and V 0 bases, and 10 bases lay outside the gene matches. CDR3: CASSQEAGGAFEQYF. The CDR3 nucleotides read TGCGCCAGCAGCCAAGAGGCGGGAGGGGCGTTCGAACAGTACTTC.